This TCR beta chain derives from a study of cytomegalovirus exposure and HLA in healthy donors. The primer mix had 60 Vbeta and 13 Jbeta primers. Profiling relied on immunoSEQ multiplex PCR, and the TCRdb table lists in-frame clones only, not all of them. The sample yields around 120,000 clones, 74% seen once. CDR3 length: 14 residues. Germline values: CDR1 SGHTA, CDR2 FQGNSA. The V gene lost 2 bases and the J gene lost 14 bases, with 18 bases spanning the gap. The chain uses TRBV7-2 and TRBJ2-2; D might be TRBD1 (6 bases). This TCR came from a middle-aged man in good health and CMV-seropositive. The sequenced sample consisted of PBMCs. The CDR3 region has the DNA TGTGCCAGCAGCTTAAATGGTTGGCAGGGGAACCTGTTTTTT. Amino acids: CASSLNGWQGNLFF.